This is a list of T cell receptor beta chains from one sample in a study of shared clonotypes between healthy human individuals. Method: immunoSEQ multiplex PCR; TCRdb's copy keeps in-frame clones and lacks some. This sample carries 1.6 million or so clones, roughly 96% of them seen once, and the ten largest clones take 1.2%. Sequenced material: naive CD4+ T cells sorted from blood. These receptors were obtained from a man aged 30 to 45 in good health. Both conserved end residues are part of each CDR3. A D gene is named only where the DNA matches it firmly. Clone sizes are given selectively: once, few, many, or a class where the clone is expanded.

>TRBJ2-5|NA|TRBD1|TRBV5-1|15
TGCGCCAGCAGCTTGGATCCGGACAGGGAAGAGACCCAGTACTTC
CASSLDPDREETQYF
>TRBJ2-3|NA|TRBD2|TRBV5-1|16
TGCGCCAGCAGCACCGGACTAGCGGGAGCTTTAGATACGCAGTATTTT
CASSTGLAGALDTQYF
>TRBJ2-2|NA|TRBD2|TRBV6-1|18
TGTGCCAGCAGTGAAGGAAGACTAGCGCACTCGAACACCGGGGAGCTGTTTTTT
CASSEGRLAHSNTGELFF
>TRBJ1-5|once|NA|TRBV30|13
TGTGCCTGGGCTGTAGAGAGCAATCAGCCCCAGCATTTT
CAWAVESNQPQHF
>TRBJ2-1|NA|NA|TRBV5-4|12
TGTGCCAGCAGCTTCCGAGAACATGAGCAGTTCTTC
CASSFREHEQFF
>TRBJ1-2|once|TRBD1|TRBV27|14
TGTGCCAGCAGTCCAGGGGGCTCGGACTATGGCTACACCTTC
CASSPGGSDYGYTF
>TRBJ2-3|NA|NA|TRBV5-4|14
TGTGCCAGCAGCCTCGAGGGGGGGACAGATACGCAGTATTTT
CASSLEGGTDTQYF
>TRBJ2-2|NA|NA|TRBV2|14
TGTGCCAGCAGTGCGCGGGATCGAACCGGGGAGCTGTTTTTT
CASSARDRTGELFF
>TRBJ2-7|once|TRBD2|TRBV5-1|20
TGCGCCAGCAGTTCTAGGGTACTAGCGGGAGGCCCACCAAGCTCCTACGAGCAGTACTTC
CASSSRVLAGGPPSSYEQYF
>TRBJ2-5|NA|TRBD1|TRBV29-1|16
TGCAGCGCTTCCCACGCAGCACCCTACAGGGGAGAGACCCAGTACTTC
CSASHAAPYRGETQYF
>TRBJ1-4|NA|TRBD1|TRBV5-1|15
TGCGCCAGCAGTTACAGGGGAAGTACTAATGAAAAACTGTTTTTT
CASSYRGSTNEKLFF
>TRBJ1-4|NA|TRBD1|TRBV2|14
TGTGCCAGCAGTAAAGAGCAGGGGGGGGAAAAACTGTTTTTT
CASSKEQGGEKLFF
>TRBJ1-2|NA|TRBD1|TRBV28|15
TGTGCCAGCAGTTTAGTAACCGGGACAGGGTCTGGCTACACCTTC
CASSLVTGTGSGYTF
>TRBJ1-5|NA|TRBD1|TRBV2|15
TGTGCCAGCACCCTACAGGGGCCGCTCAATCAGCCCCAGCATTTT
CASTLQGPLNQPQHF
>TRBJ1-1|NA|TRBD1|TRBV6-1|16
TGTGCCAGCAGTGGATCAGGGGGCCTCATGAACACTGAAGCTTTCTTT
CASSGSGGLMNTEAFF
>TRBJ2-7|NA|TRBD2|TRBV6-6|14
TGTGCCACAATAGGACTAGCGGGGGGCTTGGAGCAGTACTTC
CATIGLAGGLEQYF
>TRBJ2-1|NA|TRBD2|TRBV10-2|17
TGCGCCAGCAGTGAGTCGAGAAGCGGGACGGGCTACAATGAGCAGTTCTTC
CASSESRSGTGYNEQFF
>TRBJ2-1|once|NA|TRBV9|15
TGTGCCAGCAGCGTAGTTTCGGGGGACCGGGGTGAGCAGTTCTTC
CASSVVSGDRGEQFF
>TRBJ2-7|NA|TRBD2|TRBV28|15
TGTGCCAGCAGCTCCAGGGGACTAGCTTCGTACGAGCAGTACTTC
CASSSRGLASYEQYF
>TRBJ1-1|NA|TRBD1|TRBV5-1|18
TGCGCCAGCAGCTTGGGTACAGGGGGCATAGTCCTGAACACTGAAGCTTTCTTT
CASSLGTGGIVLNTEAFF
>TRBJ2-7|NA|TRBD2|TRBV5-4|15
TGTGCCAGCAGCCTTACCTCGGGAGGGCCACGGGAGCAGTACTTC
CASSLTSGGPREQYF
>TRBJ1-1|NA|NA|TRBV9|15
TGTGCCAGCAGCGTATCTCCAGGACAGTCAGTTGAAGCTTTCTTT
CASSVSPGQSVEAFF
>TRBJ1-1|once|TRBD1|TRBV5-1|14
TGCGCCAGCCGGACAGGTTCCAGCGGCACTGAAGCTTTCTTT
CASRTGSSGTEAFF
>TRBJ2-3|NA|NA|TRBV21-1|14
TGTGCCAGCAGCGTAGATGCTAGCGGAGATACGCAGTATTTT
CASSVDASGDTQYF
>TRBJ2-7|NA|NA|TRBV5-1|15
TGCGCCAGCAGCTTGGGCGGCAGTAAGAACTACGAGCAGTACTTC
CASSLGGSKNYEQYF
>TRBJ2-1|NA|TRBD2|TRBV10-3|14
TGTGCCACCAGTAGCGGGACTAGCGGGAGTTCGCAGTTCTTC
CATSSGTSGSSQFF
>TRBJ2-6|NA|TRBD1|TRBV28|18
TGTGCCAGCAGCACTCCGGACAGGCCAAGCTCTGGGGCCAACGTCCTGACTTTC
CASSTPDRPSSGANVLTF
>TRBJ1-5|NA|NA|TRBV5-6|13
TGTGCCAGCACTCAAGGCCCAAATCAGCCCCAGCATTTT
CASTQGPNQPQHF
>TRBJ2-5|NA|TRBD1|TRBV5-1|13
TGCGCCAGCAGCTTGGCGGGACAGTCGACCCAGTACTTC
CASSLAGQSTQYF
>TRBJ2-7|NA|NA|TRBV6-1|13
TGTGCCAGCAGTGTTTTTATGGGCTACGAGCAGTACTTC
CASSVFMGYEQYF
>TRBJ2-1|NA|TRBD2|TRBV5-4|15
TGTGCCAGCAGCTTTCGACTAGCGGATTACAATGAGCAGTTCTTC
CASSFRLADYNEQFF
>TRBJ2-7|NA|TRBD1|TRBV28|16
TGTGCCAGCAGTCCCCCCCCCGGACAGGGTGGCGGCGAGCAGTACTTC
CASSPPPGQGGGEQYF
>TRBJ1-1|NA|NA|TRBV19|14
TGTGCCAGTAGTATACGGGGCCCAACCCCTGAAGCTTTCTTT
CASSIRGPTPEAFF
>TRBJ2-7|NA|TRBD2|TRBV5-6|14
TGTGCCAGCAGCTTTCCGGGACTAGCATACGAGCAGTACTTC
CASSFPGLAYEQYF
>TRBJ1-4|NA|TRBD1|TRBV5-1|16
TGCGCCAGCAGCTTGGGTGAGGGGGCAATTAATGAAAAACTGTTTTTT
CASSLGEGAINEKLFF
>TRBJ2-1|NA|NA|TRBV5-6|16
TGTGCCAGCAGCGCCAGGGGGGGCTGGTTCTACAATGAGCAGTTCTTC
CASSARGGWFYNEQFF
>TRBJ2-7|NA|NA|TRBV5-1|14
TGCGCCAGCAGCTTGGGACACAGCTCCTACGAGCAGTACTTC
CASSLGHSSYEQYF
>TRBJ2-3|NA|NA|TRBV10-3|14
TGTGCCACCGGACTTGAAAAAAGCACAGATACGCAGTATTTT
CATGLEKSTDTQYF
>TRBJ1-4|NA|NA|TRBV15|15
TGTGCCACCAGCAGAGTGGGTTCGGGGAATGAAAAACTGTTTTTT
CATSRVGSGNEKLFF
>TRBJ1-4|NA|NA|TRBV4-1|16
TGCGCCAGCAGCCATTCCCCCAGGGTCCGGGGTGAAAAACTGTTTTTT
CASSHSPRVRGEKLFF
>TRBJ2-3|NA|NA|TRBV5-5|14
TGTGCCAGCAGCTTAGCGGCCCAGGATTATACGCAGTATTTT
CASSLAAQDYTQYF
>TRBJ2-7|NA|NA|TRBV27|13
TGTGCCAGCAGGTTACAGGGTCACTACGAGCAGTACTTC
CASRLQGHYEQYF
>TRBJ2-5|NA|NA|TRBV6-6|16
TGTGCCAGCAGTTGGGGGGCAGCGGCGGTGCAAGAGACCCAGTACTTC
CASSWGAAAVQETQYF
>TRBJ1-1|once|NA|TRBV29-1|13
TGCAGCGTTGGACCCCAGACAGCTGCAGGAGCTTTCTTT
CSVGPQTAAGAFF
>TRBJ2-1|NA|TRBD2|TRBV7-9|16
TGTGCCAGCAGCCCCGGGACTAGCGGGAGGAATAGTGAGCAGTTCTTC
CASSPGTSGRNSEQFF
>TRBJ2-3|NA|NA|TRBV28|15
TGTGCCAGCAGTTTAGGTGGAAGTAGCACAGATACGCAGTATTTT
CASSLGGSSTDTQYF
>TRBJ1-5|few|TRBD1|TRBV10-3|15
TGTGCCATCAGTGACCGGGACAGGGGGAATCAGCCCCAGCATTTT
CAISDRDRGNQPQHF
>TRBJ2-4|NA|NA|TRBV19|15
TGTGCCAGTGACAACAGGGGGGGTGCCAAAAACATTCAGTACTTC
CASDNRGGAKNIQYF
>TRBJ2-1|NA|TRBD2|TRBV7-2|14
TGTGCCAGCAGCTCAGTAGCTTGGGAGGGTGAGCAGTTCTTC
CASSSVAWEGEQFF
>TRBJ1-2|NA|NA|TRBV19|14
TGTGCCAGTAGTATAGGAGCAGATAACTATGGCTACACCTTC
CASSIGADNYGYTF
>TRBJ2-2|once|TRBD2|TRBV7-8|19
TGTGCCAGCAGCCCCTTGGGTGGGGTAGCGGGAGTTCTCACCGGGGAGCTGTTTTTT
CASSPLGGVAGVLTGELFF
>TRBJ1-5|NA|NA|TRBV19|16
TGTGCCAGTAGTCCGAGATGGGGTCGCGGGGATCAGCCCCAGCATTTT
CASSPRWGRGDQPQHF
>TRBJ1-5|NA|NA|TRBV10-3|14
TGTGCCATCAGTGAGTCTCCCCAGTATGAGCCCCAGCATTTT
CAISESPQYEPQHF
>TRBJ2-1|NA|NA|TRBV19|16
TGTGCCAGTAATACGGGGTCTTACCCCTCCTACAATGAGCAGTTCTTC
CASNTGSYPSYNEQFF
>TRBJ2-7|NA|TRBD2|TRBV10-3|19
TGTGCCATCAGTGGAGAGCGGACTAGCGGGCCTAGGACGGGCTACGAGCAGTACTTC
CAISGERTSGPRTGYEQYF
>TRBJ2-2|NA|TRBD1|TRBV28|18
TGTGCCAGCAGTTTACCCGGGACAGGGATAATGGGAACCGGGGAGCTGTTTTTT
CASSLPGTGIMGTGELFF
>TRBJ2-7|NA|NA|TRBV28|15
TGTGCCAGCAGTTTCGAGGGCCGGAGCTCCTACGAGCAGTACTTC
CASSFEGRSSYEQYF
>TRBJ2-2|NA|NA|TRBV14|13
TGTGCCAGCAGCCAAGATTTCACCGGGGAGCTGTTTTTT
CASSQDFTGELFF
>TRBJ2-1|NA|TRBD1|TRBV6-5|16
TGTGCCAGCAGTTACCTGACCGGGACAGGATACAATGAGCAGTTCTTC
CASSYLTGTGYNEQFF
>TRBJ2-1|NA|NA|TRBV15|13
TGTGCCACTTCACTAGGGACCTACAATGAGCAGTTCTTC
CATSLGTYNEQFF